This TCR beta chain was observed in a study of blood T cell repertoires in COVID-19. Across the study: In each case, the material was cDNA or gDNA derived from T cells, B-cell-depleted T cells, or PBMCs.

In the source study's methods: Reference gene primers were amplified, and this amplification served to estimate nucleated cell counts. The assay was immunoSEQ multiplex PCR, and TCRdb's table has in-frame clones only and misses some. V, J and clone size are taken as reported in that table, and D and trimming were inferred from the DNA itself. Found here are over 100,000 clones, roughly nine tenths of them singletons; the top ten hold 4% to 5%. V was pared by 4 bases and J by 5 bases, with 10 bases of the junction left unmatched. CDR3 length: 14 amino acids. From germline, CDR1 is GTSNPN and CDR2 SVGIG (reference sequence).

The chain recombines TRBV30 with TRBJ2-5; the match to TRBD1 covers 7 bases. This sequence originates from a man aged 40-50 years with acute or convalescent COVID-19. The sequenced material came from peripheral blood. CDR3 nucleotide sequence: TGTGCCTGGACCACTCAGGGGGTTGGTGAGACCCAGTACTTC. Translation gives CAWTTQGVGETQYF.